What follows are 23 T cell receptor beta chains derived from one specimen sequenced in a study of tumor-infiltrating lymphocytes in localized non-small cell lung cancer. Clones were read by immunoSEQ multiplex PCR, and TCRdb kept only the in-frame ones, dropping some. This sample carries roughly 9,200 clones, around 85% of them seen once, and the ten largest clones take more than 8%. Material: uninvolved lung tissue not adjacent to the tumor. The source is a human donor with non-small cell lung cancer.

This sequence joins TRBV15 and TRBJ2-5, with no clear D. V lost 5 bases, J lost 6 bases, and 10 bases lay in between. CDR1 is LNHNV, CDR2 YYDKDF, per germline (reference sequence). The CDR3 length is 12 residues. The CDR3 is CATSLVGKTQYF. CDR3 in DNA: TGTGCCACCAGCCTAGTTGGGAAGACCCAGTACTTC.

V and J are TRBV6-5 and TRBJ2-7, with D tentatively TRBD2 (7 bases). The CDR3 contains 14 residues. CDR1 and CDR2 (germline): MNHEY, SVGAGI. Trimming took 8 bases from V and 1 from J, leaving 15 bases between them. CDR3 sequence: CASSEGEGSYEQYF. In DNA form, the CDR3 reads TGTGCCAGCTCAGAGGGGGAGGGATCCTACGAGCAGTACTTC.

This clone was recorded a few times. The genes are TRBV19 and TRBJ1-5, with D possibly being TRBD1 (5 bases). Germline CDR1 and CDR2: LNHDA and SQIVND (reference sequence). The V end was cut by 1 base, the J end by 6 bases, with 16 bases between. The CDR3 loop spans 16 amino acids. The CDR3 sequence: CASSIGGRGGSQPQHF. The CDR3 bases are TGTGCCAGTAGTATAGGTGGCCGGGGCGGGAGTCAGCCCCAGCATTTT.

CDR3 sequence (DNA): TGTGCCAGCAGGGCAGAGAACACCGGGGAGCTGTTTTTT. This encodes CASRAENTGELFF. The chain links TRBV6-1 to TRBJ2-2, with D hard to call. CDR1 and CDR2 (germline): MNHNS, SASEGT. The CDR3 runs 13 residues. Trimming shortened V by 6 bases and J by 1 base, and 6 bases separated the two germline ends.

The chain has TRBV15 and TRBJ2-6, with 9 bases fitting TRBD1. The V gene end was trimmed by 1 base and the J gene end by 4 bases; junction bases not matched to a gene: 14. Germline V gene sequence: CDR1 LNHNV, CDR2 YYDKDF (reference sequence). The CDR3 is 20 amino acids. Written as DNA, the CDR3 is TGTGCCACCAGCAGAGGCCCAATACTTGGGACAGGGACCGGGGCCAACGTCCTGACTTTC. This sequence encodes CATSRGPILGTGTGANVLTF.

This clone appeared a single time. This sequence joins TRBV6-4 and TRBJ2-2; D is unclear. The V and J ends lost 4 bases and 8 bases respectively, with 14 bases between them. The CDR3 extends over 14 amino acids. Per germline, CDR1 MRHNA and CDR2 SNTAGT. In nucleotides, the CDR3 is TGTGCCAGCAGTGCCCGGCCCAGGTCGGGGGAGCTGTTTTTT. Encoded protein: CASSARPRSGELFF.

The chain carries TRBV4-2 and TRBJ1-2, with D uncertain. CDR1 and CDR2 from the germline V gene are LGHNA and YNFKEQ. The CDR3 loop spans 14 amino acids. V was cut by 0 bases and J by 5 bases, with 10 bases left in between. CDR3 amino acids: CASSQEGGEYGYTF. The CDR3 DNA sequence: TGTGCCAGCAGCCAAGAAGGTGGGGAGTATGGCTACACCTTC.

The genes are TRBV2 and TRBJ2-2, with D unresolved. Trimming removed 3 bases from V and 5 bases from J, with 16 bases in between. The CDR3 is 16 residues long. Germline V CDR1 and CDR2: SNHLY, FYNNEI. This chain's CDR3 is CASSDRAVQRTGELFF. The CDR3 DNA is TGTGCCAGCAGTGATCGGGCGGTGCAGAGAACCGGGGAGCTGTTTTTT.

The table lists this clone with a few counts. This rearrangement joins TRBV4-2 to TRBJ2-5, with 7 bases that match TRBD2. V shed 3 bases, J shed 0 bases, and the junction held 7 bases outside the gene matches. The germline gives CDR1 LGHNA, CDR2 YNFKEQ. This CDR3 is 16 amino acids long. The CDR3 loop reads CASSQGSGQYQETQYF. CDR3 nucleotide sequence: TGTGCCAGCAGCCAGGGTAGCGGGCAGTACCAAGAGACCCAGTACTTC.

The rearrangement links TRBV6-6 to TRBJ2-3; D perhaps matches TRBD2 (5 bases). CDR3 length: 14 residues. CDR1 MNHNY and CDR2 SVGAGI come from the germline V gene (reference sequence). The V end was cut by 6 bases, the J end by 1 base, with 11 bases between. The CDR3 spells CASSRARGTDTQYF. As DNA, the CDR3 is TGTGCCAGCAGCCGCGCGAGGGGCACAGATACGCAGTATTTT.

This clone was picked up one time. The V and J genes are TRBV4-1 and TRBJ2-7; no clear D. The germline gives CDR1 MGHRA, CDR2 YSYEKL. Deletions cut 1 base from V and 1 base from J, with 14 bases between. CDR3 length: 16 residues. The CDR3 is CASSQAVRTASYEQYF. The CDR3 nucleotides read TGCGCCAGCAGCCAAGCCGTCAGGACGGCTTCCTACGAGCAGTACTTC.

The rearrangement links TRBV4-3 to TRBJ2-7; 7 bases agree with TRBD2. Germline CDR1 and CDR2: LGHNA and YSLEER. This CDR3 is built from 15 residues. Losses at the gene ends were 2 bases for V and 4 bases for J; bases not matched to a gene: 8. The CDR3 spells CASSQLAGEAYEQYF. The CDR3 DNA sequence: TGCGCCAGCAGCCAATTGGCGGGAGAAGCGTACGAGCAGTACTTC.

The chain's CDR3 is CSLRPDYADTQYF. CDR3 bases: TGCAGCTTGCGACCGGACTACGCAGATACGCAGTATTTT. J is TRBJ2-3 and V is TRBV29-1; maybe TRBD2 (6 bases). V was cut by 8 bases and J by 4 bases, with 16 bases left in between. The CDR3 consists of 13 residues. The germline V gene encodes CDR1 SQVTM and CDR2 ANQGSEA.

The V call is TRBV11-2, the J call TRBJ2-2; 12 bases agree with TRBD2. V shed 5 bases and J 5 bases; nucleotides not matched to a gene: 12. The CDR3 is 18 amino acids. Germline V gene data show CDR1 as SGHAT and CDR2 as FQNNGV. CDR3 loop: CASSTQVLAGGGTGELFF. The CDR3 bases are TGTGCCAGCAGCACTCAGGTCCTAGCGGGAGGGGGAACCGGGGAGCTGTTTTTT.

This rearrangement joins TRBV7-6 to TRBJ2-1; tentatively, D is TRBD2 (5 bases). The V end lost 1 base, the J end lost 7 bases, and 11 bases lay between the germline ends. The CDR3 totals 14 residues. The germline gives CDR1 SGHVS, CDR2 FNYEAQ. CDR3 residues: CASSLGGVQNEQFF. In nucleotides, the CDR3 is TGTGCCAGCAGCTTAGGGGGAGTGCAAAATGAGCAGTTCTTC.

The gene calls are TRBV29-1 and TRBJ2-7; 7 bases are shared with TRBD1. CDR3 length: 13 amino acids. Looked up from germline, CDR1 is SQVTM and CDR2 is ANQGSEA. V shed 7 bases, J shed 4 bases, and the junction held 10 bases outside the gene matches. CDR3 sequence (DNA): TGCAGCGCTATCAACCGGGACAGATACGAGCAGTACTTC. Its protein is CSAINRDRYEQYF.

The chain couples TRBV11-2 to TRBJ1-4; D not certain. The V gene's germline CDR1 is SGHAT and CDR2 FQNNGV. This CDR3 comprises 14 residues. V was cut by 0 bases and J by 13 bases, with 15 bases left in between. The CDR3 region is CASSLDRLGYGLFF. DNA for the CDR3: TGTGCCAGCAGCTTAGACAGGCTGGGTTATGGACTGTTTTTT.

J is TRBJ2-3 and V is TRBV7-2; D is uncertain. The germline V gene encodes CDR1 SGHTA and CDR2 FQGNSA. V was pared by 5 bases and J by 2 bases, with 14 bases between. The CDR3 is 15 amino acids. CDR3 sequence (DNA): TGTGCCAGCAGCCCACAATTTAGCCTCACAGATACGCAGTATTTT. This codes for CASSPQFSLTDTQYF.

The chain couples TRBV19 to TRBJ2-7; perhaps D is TRBD1 or TRBD2 (6 bases each). V lost 5 bases and J lost 6, with 23 bases in between. CDR1 and CDR2 from the germline V gene are LNHDA and SQIVND (reference sequence). CDR3 length: 16 amino acids. CDR3 sequence (DNA): TGTGCCAGTAGTTTCATAGCCGGGACCGGAGGGGGCGAGCAGTACTTC. This encodes CASSFIAGTGGGEQYF.

J is TRBJ2-5 and V is TRBV5-1, with 9 bases aligning to TRBD2. This CDR3 contains 15 residues. Germline values: CDR1 SGHRS, CDR2 YFSETQ. Germline trimming cut 2 bases from V and 0 bases from J; bases unmatched to any gene: 2. The CDR3 here is CASSFAGGYQETQYF. The CDR3 region has the DNA TGCGCCAGCAGCTTTGCGGGAGGGTACCAAGAGACCCAGTACTTC.

V gene TRBV7-2 combines with J gene TRBJ2-1; TRBD2 matches at 8 bases. CDR3 length: 14 amino acids. CDR1 is SGHTA and CDR2 is FQGNSA in the germline V gene. V lost 7 bases and J lost 8; bases outside the gene matches: 10. As DNA, the CDR3 is TGTGCCAGCATCCCCGGGGGGGGGAACCATGAGCAGTTCTTC. Translating it yields CASIPGGGNHEQFF.

About this clone itself: One end of the junction varies from germline; a read error may be responsible. The chain has TRBV5-5 and TRBJ1-2; D is unclear. Germline loops: CDR1 SGHKS, CDR2 YYEKEE (reference sequence). The CDR3 is 15 residues long. The CDR3 loop is CASTLHLGGNYGYTF. Here the CDR3 DNA reads TGTGCCAGCACCTTGCACCTGGGAGGAAACTATGGCTACACCTTC. The full variable domain, completed using reference TRBV5-5 and TRBJ1-2, is DAGVTQSPTHLIKTRGQQVTLRCSPISGHKSVSWYQQVLGQGPQFIFQYYEKEERGRGNFPDRFSARQFPNYSSELNVNALLLGDSALYLCASTLHLGGNYGYTFGSGTRLTVV.

This clone appeared once. The chain recombines TRBV5-1 with TRBJ2-1; no clear D gene. The germline gives CDR1 SGHRS, CDR2 YFSETQ. The CDR3 extends over 13 amino acids. V was pared by 1 base and J by 9 bases, with 11 bases between. The CDR3 DNA reads as TGCGCCAGCAGCTTGCCTTTAGGGCCTGAGCAGTTCTTC. Translated, it gives CASSLPLGPEQFF.